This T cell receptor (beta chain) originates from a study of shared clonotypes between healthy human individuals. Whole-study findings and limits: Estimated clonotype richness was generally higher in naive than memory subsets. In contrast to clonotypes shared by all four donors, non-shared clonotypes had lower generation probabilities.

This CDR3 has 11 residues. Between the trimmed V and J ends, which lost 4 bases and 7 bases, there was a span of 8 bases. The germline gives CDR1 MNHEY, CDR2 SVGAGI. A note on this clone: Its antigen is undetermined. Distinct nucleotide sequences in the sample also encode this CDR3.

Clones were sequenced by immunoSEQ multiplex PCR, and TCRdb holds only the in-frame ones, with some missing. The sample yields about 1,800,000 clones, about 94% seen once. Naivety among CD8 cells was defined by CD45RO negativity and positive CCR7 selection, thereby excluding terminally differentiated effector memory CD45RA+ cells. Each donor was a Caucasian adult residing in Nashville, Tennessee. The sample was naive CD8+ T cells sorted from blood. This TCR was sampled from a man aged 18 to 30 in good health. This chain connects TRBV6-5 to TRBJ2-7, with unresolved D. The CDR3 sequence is CASSFGREQYF. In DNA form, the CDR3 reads TGTGCCAGCAGTTTCGGAAGGGAGCAGTACTTC.